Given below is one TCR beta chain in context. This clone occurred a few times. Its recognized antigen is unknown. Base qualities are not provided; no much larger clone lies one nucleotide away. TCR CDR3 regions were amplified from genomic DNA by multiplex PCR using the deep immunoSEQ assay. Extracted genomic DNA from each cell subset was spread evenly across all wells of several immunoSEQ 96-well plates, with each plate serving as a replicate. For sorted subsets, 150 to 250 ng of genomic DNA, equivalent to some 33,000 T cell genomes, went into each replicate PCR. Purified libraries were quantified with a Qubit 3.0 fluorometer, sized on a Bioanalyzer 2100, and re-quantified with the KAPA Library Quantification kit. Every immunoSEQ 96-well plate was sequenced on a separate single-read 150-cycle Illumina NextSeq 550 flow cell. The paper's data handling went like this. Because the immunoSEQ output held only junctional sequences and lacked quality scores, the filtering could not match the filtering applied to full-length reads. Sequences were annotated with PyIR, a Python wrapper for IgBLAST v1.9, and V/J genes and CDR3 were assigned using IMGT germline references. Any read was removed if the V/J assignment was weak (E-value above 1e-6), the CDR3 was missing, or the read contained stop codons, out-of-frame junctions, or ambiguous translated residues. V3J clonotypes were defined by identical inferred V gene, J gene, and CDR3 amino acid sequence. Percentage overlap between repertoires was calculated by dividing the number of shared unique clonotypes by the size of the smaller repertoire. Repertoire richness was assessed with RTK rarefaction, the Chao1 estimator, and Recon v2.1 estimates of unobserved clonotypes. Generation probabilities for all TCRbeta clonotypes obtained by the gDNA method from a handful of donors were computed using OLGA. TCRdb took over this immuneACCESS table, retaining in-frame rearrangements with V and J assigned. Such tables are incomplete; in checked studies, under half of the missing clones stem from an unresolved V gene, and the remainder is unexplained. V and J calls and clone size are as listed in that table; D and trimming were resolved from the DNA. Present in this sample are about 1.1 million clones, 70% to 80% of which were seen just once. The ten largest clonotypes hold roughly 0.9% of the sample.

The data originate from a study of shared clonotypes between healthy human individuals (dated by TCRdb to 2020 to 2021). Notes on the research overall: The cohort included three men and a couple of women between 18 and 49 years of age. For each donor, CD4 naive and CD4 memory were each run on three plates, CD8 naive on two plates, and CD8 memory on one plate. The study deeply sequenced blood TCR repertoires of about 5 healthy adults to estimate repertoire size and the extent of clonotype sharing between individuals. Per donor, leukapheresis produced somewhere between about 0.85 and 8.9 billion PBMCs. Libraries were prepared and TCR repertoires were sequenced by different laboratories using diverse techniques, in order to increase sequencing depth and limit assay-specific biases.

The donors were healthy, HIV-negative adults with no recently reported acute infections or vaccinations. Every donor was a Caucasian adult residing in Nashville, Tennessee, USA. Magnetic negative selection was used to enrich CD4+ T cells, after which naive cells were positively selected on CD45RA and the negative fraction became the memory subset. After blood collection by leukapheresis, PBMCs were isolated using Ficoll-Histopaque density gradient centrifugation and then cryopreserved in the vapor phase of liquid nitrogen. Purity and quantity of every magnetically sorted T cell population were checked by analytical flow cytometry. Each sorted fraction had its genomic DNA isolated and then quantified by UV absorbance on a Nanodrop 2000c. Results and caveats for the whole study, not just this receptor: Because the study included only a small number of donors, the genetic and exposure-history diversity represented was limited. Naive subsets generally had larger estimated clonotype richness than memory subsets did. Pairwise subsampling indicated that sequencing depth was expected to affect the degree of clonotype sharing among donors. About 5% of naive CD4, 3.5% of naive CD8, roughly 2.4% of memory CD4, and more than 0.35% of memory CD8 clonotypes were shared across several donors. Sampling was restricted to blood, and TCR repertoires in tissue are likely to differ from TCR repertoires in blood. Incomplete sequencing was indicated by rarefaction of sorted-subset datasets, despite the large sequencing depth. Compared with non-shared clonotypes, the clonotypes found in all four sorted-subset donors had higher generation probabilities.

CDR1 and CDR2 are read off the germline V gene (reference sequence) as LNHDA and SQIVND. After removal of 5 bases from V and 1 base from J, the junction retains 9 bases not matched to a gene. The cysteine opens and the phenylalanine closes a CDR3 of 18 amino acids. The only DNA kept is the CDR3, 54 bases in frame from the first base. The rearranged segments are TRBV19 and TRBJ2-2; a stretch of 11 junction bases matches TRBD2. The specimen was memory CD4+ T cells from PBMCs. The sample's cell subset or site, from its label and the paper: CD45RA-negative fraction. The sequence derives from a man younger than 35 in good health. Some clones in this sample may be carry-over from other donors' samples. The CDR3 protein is CASSGLAGGLMNTGELFF. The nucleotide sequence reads TGTGCCAGTAGTGGTTTAGCGGGAGGGCTGATGAACACCGGGGAGCTGTTTTTT.